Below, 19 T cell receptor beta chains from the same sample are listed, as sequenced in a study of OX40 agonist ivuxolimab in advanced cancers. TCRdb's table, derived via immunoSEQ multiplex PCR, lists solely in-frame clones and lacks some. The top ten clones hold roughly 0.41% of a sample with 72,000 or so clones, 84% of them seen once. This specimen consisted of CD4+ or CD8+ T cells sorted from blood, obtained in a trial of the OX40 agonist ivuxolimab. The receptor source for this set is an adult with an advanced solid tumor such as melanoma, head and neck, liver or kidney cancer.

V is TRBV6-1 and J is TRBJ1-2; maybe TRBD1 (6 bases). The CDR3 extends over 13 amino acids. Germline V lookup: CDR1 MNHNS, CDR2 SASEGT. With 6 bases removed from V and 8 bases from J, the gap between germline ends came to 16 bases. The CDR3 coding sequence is TGTGCCAGCAGCCCGCGACAGGCTCAAGGCTACACCTTC. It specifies CASSPRQAQGYTF.

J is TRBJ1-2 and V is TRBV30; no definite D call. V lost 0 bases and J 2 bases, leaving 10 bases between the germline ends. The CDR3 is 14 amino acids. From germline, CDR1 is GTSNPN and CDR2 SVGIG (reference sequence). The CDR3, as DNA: TGTGCCTGGAGTGTAGAAAACCAAAACTATGGCTACACCTTC. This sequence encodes CAWSVENQNYGYTF.

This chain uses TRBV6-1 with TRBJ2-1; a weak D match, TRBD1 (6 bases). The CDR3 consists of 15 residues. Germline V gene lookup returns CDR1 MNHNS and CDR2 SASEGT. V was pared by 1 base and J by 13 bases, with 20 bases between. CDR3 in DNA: TGTGCCAGCAGTGAAGACAGGGTGCGGGTAATGTACCAGTTCTTC. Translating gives CASSEDRVRVMYQFF.

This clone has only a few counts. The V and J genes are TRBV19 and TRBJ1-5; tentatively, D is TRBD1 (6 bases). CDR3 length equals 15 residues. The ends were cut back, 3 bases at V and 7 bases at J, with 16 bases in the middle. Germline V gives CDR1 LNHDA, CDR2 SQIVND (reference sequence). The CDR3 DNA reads TGTGCCAGTAGTATCTTTGGGACAAATAACCAGCCCCAGCATTTT. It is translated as CASSIFGTNNQPQHF.

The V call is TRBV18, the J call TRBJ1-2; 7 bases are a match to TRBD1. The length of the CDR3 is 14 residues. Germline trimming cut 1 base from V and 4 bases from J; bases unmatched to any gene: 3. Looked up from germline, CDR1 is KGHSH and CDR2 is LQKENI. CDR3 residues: CASSPQTGTYGYTF. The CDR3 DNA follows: TGTGCCAGCTCACCACAGACAGGGACCTATGGCTACACCTTC. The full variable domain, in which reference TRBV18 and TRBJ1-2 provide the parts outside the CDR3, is NAGVMQNPRHLVRRRGQEARLRCSPMKGHSHVYWYRQLPEEGLKFMVYLQKENIIDESGMPKERFSAEFPKEGPSILRIQQVVRGDSAAYFCASSPQTGTYGYTFGSGTRLTVV.

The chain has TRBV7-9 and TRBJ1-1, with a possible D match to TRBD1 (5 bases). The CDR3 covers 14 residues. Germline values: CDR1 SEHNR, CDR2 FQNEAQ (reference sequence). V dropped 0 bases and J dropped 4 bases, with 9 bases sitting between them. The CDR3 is CASSLAGEVTEAFF. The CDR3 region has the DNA TGTGCCAGCAGCTTAGCGGGGGAGGTCACTGAAGCTTTCTTT.

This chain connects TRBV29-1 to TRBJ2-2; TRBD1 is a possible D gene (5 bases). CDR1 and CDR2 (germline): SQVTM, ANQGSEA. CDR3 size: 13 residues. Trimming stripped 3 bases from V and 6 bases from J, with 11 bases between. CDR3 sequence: CSVDSPRAGELFF. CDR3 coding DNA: TGCAGCGTTGACAGCCCCAGGGCCGGGGAGCTGTTTTTT.

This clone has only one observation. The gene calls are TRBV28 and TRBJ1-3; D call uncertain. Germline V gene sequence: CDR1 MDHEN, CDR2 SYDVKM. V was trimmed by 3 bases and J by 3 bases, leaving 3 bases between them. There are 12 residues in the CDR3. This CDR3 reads CASSFYGNTIYF. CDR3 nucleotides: TGTGCCAGCAGTTTCTATGGAAACACCATATATTTT. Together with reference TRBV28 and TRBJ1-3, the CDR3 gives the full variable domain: DVKVTQSSRYLVKRTGEKVFLECVQDMDHENMFWYRQDPGLGLRLIYFSYDVKMKEKGDIPEGYSVSREKKERFSLILESASTNQTSMYLCASSFYGNTIYFGEGSWLTVV.

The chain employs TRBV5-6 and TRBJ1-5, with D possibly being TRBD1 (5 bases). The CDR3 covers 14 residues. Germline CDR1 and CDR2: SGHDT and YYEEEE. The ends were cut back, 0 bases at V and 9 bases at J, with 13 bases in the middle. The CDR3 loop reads CASSLEGMFGPQHF. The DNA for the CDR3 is TGTGCCAGCAGCTTGGAGGGGATGTTCGGGCCCCAGCATTTT.

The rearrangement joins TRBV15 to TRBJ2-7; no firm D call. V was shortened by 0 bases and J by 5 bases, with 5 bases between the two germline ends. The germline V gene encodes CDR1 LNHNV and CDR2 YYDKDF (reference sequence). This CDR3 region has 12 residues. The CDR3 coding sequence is TGTGCCACCAGCAGAGATTACCACGAGCAGTACGTC. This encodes CATSRDYHEQYV.

The CDR3 DNA reads TGCGCCAGCAGCTTGTATACTAGCACAGATACGCAGTATTTT. Protein sequence: CASSLYTSTDTQYF. V usage is TRBV5-1 and J usage is TRBJ2-3, with D unresolved. Trimming took off 1 base at V and 0 bases at J, with 6 bases between the two ends. The germline V gene encodes CDR1 SGHRS and CDR2 YFSETQ. The CDR3 is 14 residues long.

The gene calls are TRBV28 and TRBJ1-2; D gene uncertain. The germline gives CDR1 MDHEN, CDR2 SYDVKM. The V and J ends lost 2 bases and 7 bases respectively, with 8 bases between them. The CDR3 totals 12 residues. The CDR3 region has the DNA TGTGCCAGCAGTTTAACGCTAGCTGGCTACACCTTC. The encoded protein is CASSLTLAGYTF.

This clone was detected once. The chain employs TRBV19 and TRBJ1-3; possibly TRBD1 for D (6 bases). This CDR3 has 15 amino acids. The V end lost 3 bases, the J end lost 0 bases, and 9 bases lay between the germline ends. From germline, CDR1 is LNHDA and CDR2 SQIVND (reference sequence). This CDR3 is CASSIRTASGNTIYF. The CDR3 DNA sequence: TGTGCCAGTAGTATCCGGACAGCCTCTGGAAACACCATATATTTT.

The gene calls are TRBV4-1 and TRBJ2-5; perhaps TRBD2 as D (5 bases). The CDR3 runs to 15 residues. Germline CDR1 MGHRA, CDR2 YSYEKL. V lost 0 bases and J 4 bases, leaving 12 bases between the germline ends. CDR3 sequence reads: CASSQEARGRETQYF. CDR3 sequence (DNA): TGCGCCAGCAGCCAAGAGGCCAGAGGGCGAGAGACCCAGTACTTC.

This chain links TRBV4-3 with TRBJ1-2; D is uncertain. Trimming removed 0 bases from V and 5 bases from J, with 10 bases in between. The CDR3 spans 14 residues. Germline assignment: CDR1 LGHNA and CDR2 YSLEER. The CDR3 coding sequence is TGCGCCAGCAGCCAAGATCTCGGGATTTATGGCTACACCTTC. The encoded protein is CASSQDLGIYGYTF.

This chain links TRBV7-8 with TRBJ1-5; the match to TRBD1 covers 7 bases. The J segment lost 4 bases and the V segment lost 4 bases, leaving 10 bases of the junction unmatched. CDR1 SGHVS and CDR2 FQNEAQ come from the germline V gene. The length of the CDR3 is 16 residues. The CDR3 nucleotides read TGTGCCAGCAGCTCCTACCGGGACAGACTTAATCAGCCCCAGCATTTT. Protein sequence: CASSSYRDRLNQPQHF.

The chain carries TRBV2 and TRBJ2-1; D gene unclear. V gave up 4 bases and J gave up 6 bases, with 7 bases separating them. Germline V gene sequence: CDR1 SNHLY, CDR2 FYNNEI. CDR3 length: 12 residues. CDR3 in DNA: TGTGCCAGCAGTGTACAGCGCAATGAGCAGTTCTTC. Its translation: CASSVQRNEQFF. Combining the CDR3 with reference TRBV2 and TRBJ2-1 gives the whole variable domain EPEVTQTPSHQVTQMGQEVILRCVPISNHLYFYWYRQILGQKVEFLVSFYNNEISEKSEIFDDQFSVERPDGSNFTLKIRSTKLEDSAMYFCASSVQRNEQFFGPGTRLTVL.

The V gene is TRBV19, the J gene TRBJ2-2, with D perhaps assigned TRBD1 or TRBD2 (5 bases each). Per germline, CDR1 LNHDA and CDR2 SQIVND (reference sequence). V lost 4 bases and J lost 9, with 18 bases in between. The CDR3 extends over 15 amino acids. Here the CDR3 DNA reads TGTGCCAGTAGTAGTGGGACGAACTATGGTAGGGAGCTGTTTTTT. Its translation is CASSSGTNYGRELFF.

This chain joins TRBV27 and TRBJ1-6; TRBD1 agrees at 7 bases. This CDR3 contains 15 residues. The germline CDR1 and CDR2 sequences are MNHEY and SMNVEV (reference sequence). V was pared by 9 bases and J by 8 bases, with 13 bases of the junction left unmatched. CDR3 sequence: CASRPGGTADSPLHF. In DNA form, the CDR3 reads TGTGCCAGTCGGCCCGGGGGGACAGCAGATTCACCCCTCCACTTT.